This passage covers 7 T cell receptor beta chains from one sample sequenced in a study of PD-L1 blockade in urothelial cancer. Time point defined: pretreatment peripheral blood. Here immunoSEQ multiplex PCR was the method, and the copy in TCRdb shows in-frame clones only, minus some. This repertoire shows about 74,000 clones, 85% to 90% found once; its top ten account for roughly 4.7%. This sample comprised PBMCs, obtained around atezolizumab (anti-PD-L1) treatment. The source of these receptors is a man in his sixties or seventies with urothelial cancer.

The genes are TRBV6-1 and TRBJ2-1; 11 nucleotides align to TRBD1. V was clipped by 4 bases and J by 5 bases; unmatched bases: 4. The CDR3 totals 15 residues. Germline CDR1 is MNHNS and CDR2 is SASEGT. This chain's CDR3 is CASSGDRGVHNEQFF. The CDR3 DNA is TGTGCCAGCAGTGGGGACAGGGGGGTCCACAATGAGCAGTTCTTC.

The chain carries TRBV2 and TRBJ2-5; D is unresolved. Germline CDR1 SNHLY, CDR2 FYNNEI. The CDR3 has 15 residues. V shed 3 bases and J shed 5 bases, with 16 bases lying between them. The CDR3 protein is CASSEIARAAETQYF. DNA of the CDR3: TGTGCCAGCAGTGAGATAGCCCGCGCGGCCGAGACCCAGTACTTC.

The rearrangement joins TRBV7-9 to TRBJ2-1, with TRBD2 matching 14 bases. The CDR3 consists of 17 residues. The germline gives CDR1 SEHNR, CDR2 FQNEAQ (reference sequence). The ends lost 5 bases at V and 3 bases at J; junction bases unmatched: 6. This CDR3 is CASSLGLAGGGYNEQFF. CDR3 in DNA: TGTGCCAGCAGCCTTGGACTAGCGGGAGGAGGCTACAATGAGCAGTTCTTC.

This chain links TRBV7-2 with TRBJ2-7; 8 bases line up with TRBD1. With V trimmed by 1 base and J by 5 bases, 4 bases remained unmatched. Germline V gene data show CDR1 as SGHTA and CDR2 as FQGNSA. CDR3 length: 14 amino acids. The CDR3 protein is CASSLGTGLNEQYF. The DNA for the CDR3 is TGTGCCAGCAGCTTAGGGACAGGGTTGAACGAGCAGTACTTC.

The genes are TRBV19 and TRBJ2-2; 8 bases are shared with TRBD2. From germline, CDR1 is LNHDA and CDR2 SQIVND (reference sequence). Trimming cost V 7 bases and J 4 bases; bases outside gene matches: 11. CDR3 length equals 16 residues. DNA for the CDR3: TGTGCCAGTACTCCGGGAGGGGGGCGCCGCACCGGGGAGCTGTTTTTT. Its translation: CASTPGGGRRTGELFF.

The genes are TRBV2 and TRBJ2-1; 13 nucleotides line up with TRBD2. V lost 4 bases, J lost 8 bases, and 8 bases stayed unmatched. The CDR3 is 16 amino acids. CDR1 is SNHLY, CDR2 FYNNEI, per germline. Here the CDR3 DNA reads TGTGCCAGCAGTGTTCACGGGACTAGCGGGATAGATGAGCAGTTCTTC. It yields the protein CASSVHGTSGIDEQFF.

CDR3 in DNA: TGCGCCAGCAGCTTGGTCGGGGGGGAACAGCCCCAGCATTTT. Translating it yields CASSLVGGEQPQHF. This chain uses TRBV5-1 with TRBJ1-5; D perhaps matches TRBD1 (5 bases). The germline V gene encodes CDR1 SGHRS and CDR2 YFSETQ. The CDR3 covers 14 residues. Between the trimmed V and J ends, which lost 0 bases and 7 bases, there was a span of 11 bases.